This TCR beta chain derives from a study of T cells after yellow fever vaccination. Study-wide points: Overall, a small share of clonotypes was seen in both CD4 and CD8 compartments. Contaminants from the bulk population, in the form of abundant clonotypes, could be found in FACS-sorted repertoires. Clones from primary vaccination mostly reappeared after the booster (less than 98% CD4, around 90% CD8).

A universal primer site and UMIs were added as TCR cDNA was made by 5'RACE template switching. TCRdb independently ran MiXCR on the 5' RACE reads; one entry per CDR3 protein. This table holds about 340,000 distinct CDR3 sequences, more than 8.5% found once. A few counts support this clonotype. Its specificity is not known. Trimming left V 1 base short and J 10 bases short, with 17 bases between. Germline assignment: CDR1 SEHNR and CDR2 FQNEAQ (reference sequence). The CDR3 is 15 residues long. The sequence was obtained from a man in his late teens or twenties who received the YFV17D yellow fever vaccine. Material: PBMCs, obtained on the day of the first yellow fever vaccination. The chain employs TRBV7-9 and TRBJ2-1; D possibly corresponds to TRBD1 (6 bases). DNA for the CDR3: TGTGCCAGCAGCTTAGGACAGGTGGCGGGTGACGAGCAGTTCTTC. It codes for CASSLGQVAGDEQFF.